The clone carrying this TCR beta chain has more than one count but fewer than ten. The antigen remains unidentified. TCRdb reprocessed the reads with MiXCR, giving one entry per CDR3 protein. The data hold some 480,000 distinct CDR3 sequences, with 25% to 35% observed a single time. Trimming took 0 bases from V and 15 from J; bases not matched to a gene: 9. The CDR3 extends over 14 amino acids. CDR1 and CDR2 from the germline V gene are MNHEY and SVGEGT. This record belongs to a study of T cell repertoires in cytomegalovirus infection. Across the whole study: Through public TCR beta signatures, both CMV infection and matching HLA type were indicated.

This chain links TRBV6-2 or TRBV6-3 with TRBJ2-1; 9 bases map to TRBD2. This receptor was identified in a human donor in good health (CMV status not recorded). Some clones in this sample may be carry-over from other donors' samples. The specimen was cultured PBMCs, collected from culture after CMV antigen stimulation. CDR3 DNA sequence: TGTGCCAGCAGTTACTCGGGCGGGAGGGCCCGATGGTTCTTC. This encodes CASSYSGGRARWFF.